This TCR beta chain comes out of a study of cytomegalovirus exposure and HLA in healthy donors. 13 Jbeta primers and 60 Vbeta primers were used for the PCR. Data came from immunoSEQ multiplex PCR; TCRdb stores just in-frame clones and leaves some out. The sample yields roughly 120,000 clones, roughly 76% seen once. Trimming cost V 6 bases and J 0 bases, with 16 bases left between them. CDR1 and CDR2 (germline): SEHNR, FQNEAQ (reference sequence). The CDR3 totals 16 residues. The chain combines TRBV7-9 with TRBJ2-3, with D possibly being TRBD1 (5 bases). Sequenced material: PBMCs. The receptor's source is an older woman in good health and CMV-seropositive. CDR3 amino acids: CASRTFEDTSTDTQYF. The CDR3 nucleotides read TGTGCCAGCAGGACCTTTGAGGACACCAGCACAGATACGCAGTATTTT.